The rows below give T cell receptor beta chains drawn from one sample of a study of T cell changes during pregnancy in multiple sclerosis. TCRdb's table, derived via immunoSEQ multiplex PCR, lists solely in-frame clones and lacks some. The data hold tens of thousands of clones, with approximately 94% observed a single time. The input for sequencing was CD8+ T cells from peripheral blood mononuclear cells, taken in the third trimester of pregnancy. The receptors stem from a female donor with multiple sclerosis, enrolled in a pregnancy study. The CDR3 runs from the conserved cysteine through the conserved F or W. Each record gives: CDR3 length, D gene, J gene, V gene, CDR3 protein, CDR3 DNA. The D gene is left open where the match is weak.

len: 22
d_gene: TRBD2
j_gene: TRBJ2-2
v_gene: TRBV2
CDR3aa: CASSEILAGGPALIGNTGELFF
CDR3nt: TGTGCCAGCAGTGAAATACTAGCGGGAGGACCGGCCCTTATAGGGAACACCGGGGAGCTGTTTTTT

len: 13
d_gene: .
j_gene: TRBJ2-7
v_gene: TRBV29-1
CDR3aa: CSVDLGGLREQYF
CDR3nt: TGCAGCGTTGATCTCGGAGGGCTACGCGAGCAGTACTTC

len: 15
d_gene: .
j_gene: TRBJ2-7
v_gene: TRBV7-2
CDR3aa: CASSLAPGGTYEQYF
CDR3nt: TGTGCCAGCAGCTTAGCACCAGGGGGGACCTACGAGCAGTACTTC

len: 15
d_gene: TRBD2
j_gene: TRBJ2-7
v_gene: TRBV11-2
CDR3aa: CASSAYSGSSYEQYF
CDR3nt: TGTGCCAGCAGCGCCTATAGCGGGAGCTCCTACGAGCAGTACTTC

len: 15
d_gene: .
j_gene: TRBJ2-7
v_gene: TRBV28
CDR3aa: CASSTPLRGTYEQYF
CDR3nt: TGTGCCAGCAGTACCCCGTTACGGGGAACCTACGAGCAGTACTTC

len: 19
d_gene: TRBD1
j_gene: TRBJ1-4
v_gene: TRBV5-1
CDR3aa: CASSFPDRDQRATNEKLFF
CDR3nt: TGCGCCAGCAGCTTCCCCGACAGGGATCAAAGGGCAACTAATGAAAAACTGTTTTTT

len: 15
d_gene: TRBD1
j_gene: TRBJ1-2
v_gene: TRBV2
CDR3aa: CASSGQGLANYGYTF
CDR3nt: TGTGCCAGCAGTGGACAGGGTTTAGCTAACTATGGCTACACCTTC

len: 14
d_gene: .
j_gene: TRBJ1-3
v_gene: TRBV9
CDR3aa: CASSDGNSGNTIYF
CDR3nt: TGTGCCAGCAGCGACGGGAACTCTGGAAACACCATATATTTT

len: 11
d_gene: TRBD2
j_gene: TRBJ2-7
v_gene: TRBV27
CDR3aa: CASIEAGEQYF
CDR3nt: TGTGCCAGCATCGAAGCGGGAGAGCAGTACTTC

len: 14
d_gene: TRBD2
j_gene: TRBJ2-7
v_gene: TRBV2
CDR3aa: CASSELADSYEQYF
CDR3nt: TGTGCCAGCAGTGAGCTAGCGGACTCCTACGAGCAGTACTTC

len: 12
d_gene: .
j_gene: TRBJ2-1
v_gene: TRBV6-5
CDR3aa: CASSYAGGEQFF
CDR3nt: TGTGCCAGCAGTTACGCTGGAGGAGAGCAGTTCTTC